A selection of T cell receptor beta chains follows, all from one sample in a study of T cell responses to AZD1222 COVID-19 vaccine. Measured with immunoSEQ multiplex PCR; TCRdb has only the in-frame clones, and not every one. Found here are roughly 120,000 clones, approximately 90% of them singletons; the top ten hold about 4.7%. The sequencing used peripheral blood, collected on day 0 of AZD1222 vaccination. The receptor set was obtained from an adult in good health. Each CDR3 is given with its conserved first and last residue. D genes are given only for firm matches. Expanded clones are given a class, and other clones once, few, many or no size at all.

J gene | D gene | V gene | clone size | CDR3 DNA | CDR3 protein
TRBJ2-7 | TRBD2 | TRBV29-1 | - | TGCAGCGTTGGGCCTCGAGCGGGAGACTACGAGCAGTACTTC | CSVGPRAGDYEQYF
TRBJ1-1 | - | TRBV19 | - | TGTGCCAGTCAAACCATAGGGGGGGTGAACACTGAAGCTTTCTTT | CASQTIGGVNTEAFF
TRBJ1-3 | - | TRBV6-1 | - | TGTGCCAGCAGTGAACCCCCTGGACTAGGGGGAAACACCATATATTTT | CASSEPPGLGGNTIYF
TRBJ1-6 | - | TRBV2 | few | TGTGCCAGCAGGGAGGTCCTGAATTATAATTCACCCCTCCACTTT | CASREVLNYNSPLHF
TRBJ1-2 | TRBD1 | TRBV24-1 | - | TGTGCCACCAGTGACTCTCTAGGGGGCGGCTATGGCTACACCTTC | CATSDSLGGGYGYTF
TRBJ2-5 | - | TRBV5-1 | - | TGCGCCAGCAGCTCTCAGGGGGGCCCGGAGACCCAGTACTTC | CASSSQGGPETQYF
TRBJ2-7 | TRBD1 | TRBV11-2 | - | TGTGCCAGCAGCCCGACACAGGGGGCCGACGAGCAGTACTTC | CASSPTQGADEQYF
TRBJ1-1 | TRBD1 | TRBV2 | - | TGTGCCAGCAGAGAAAGGACAGGGTTGAACACTGAAGCTTTCTTT | CASRERTGLNTEAFF
TRBJ1-2 | - | TRBV5-3 | - | TGTGCCAGAAGCTTGGACGACAACTATGGCTACACCTTC | CARSLDDNYGYTF
TRBJ1-5 | - | TRBV7-5 | - | TGTGCCAGAACCCGAGATAGGAAGGGCAATCAGCCCCAGCATTTT | CARTRDRKGNQPQHF
TRBJ1-5 | TRBD1 | TRBV15 | - | TGTGCCACCAGCAACAAACAGGGGGCCAATCAGCCCCAGCATTTT | CATSNKQGANQPQHF
TRBJ1-2 | TRBD1 | TRBV27 | - | TGTGCCAGCAGTTCACCCCAGAAGGACAGGGGGAGAGGTCTTTACGATGGCTACACCTTC | CASSSPQKDRGRGLYDGYTF
TRBJ2-1 | TRBD1 | TRBV10-3 | - | TGTGCCATCAGTGAGCCGGGACAGGGCGACAATGAGCAGTTCTTC | CAISEPGQGDNEQFF
TRBJ1-1 | - | TRBV7-3 | - | TGTGCCAGCAGCTCTCAGGGGAACACTGAAGCTTTCTTT | CASSSQGNTEAFF
TRBJ1-5 | - | TRBV29-1 | - | TGCAGCGTTCTCAGGGGTGAGGGTCAGCCCCAGCATTTT | CSVLRGEGQPQHF
TRBJ2-3 | TRBD2 | TRBV4-3 | - | TGCGCCAGCAGCCAACGGACTAGCGGGGGGGATGGCACAGATACGCAGTATTTT | CASSQRTSGGDGTDTQYF
TRBJ2-3 | TRBD2 | TRBV11-1 | once | TGTGCCAGCAGCTTGCACGGCGGGAGTACAGCAGATACGCAGTATTTT | CASSLHGGSTADTQYF
TRBJ1-5 | - | TRBV16 | once | TGTGCCAGCAGCCAAGGTTTGCCGGACGCAGATACCCAGCATTTT | CASSQGLPDADTQHF
TRBJ1-2 | - | TRBV7-9 | - | TGTGCCAGCAGCTGGGCAGGGTCGAACTATGGCTACACCTTC | CASSWAGSNYGYTF
TRBJ2-5 | - | TRBV23-1 | - | TGCGCCAGCAGTCAGAGGCGGAAGGTCCAAGAGACCCAGTACTTC | CASSQRRKVQETQYF
TRBJ1-4 | - | TRBV12-3/TRBV12-4 | many | TGTGCCAGCAGTTTAGGGGGGACAAAACTGTTTTTT | CASSLGGTKLFF
TRBJ2-3 | TRBD1 | TRBV10-3 | - | TGTGCCATCAGGGGACAGAGCACAGATACGCAGTATTTT | CAIRGQSTDTQYF
TRBJ2-3 | TRBD1 | TRBV19 | - | TGTGCCACCATGAACCGGGACAGCCGCTTGTTAGGCACAGATACGCAGTATTTT | CATMNRDSRLLGTDTQYF
TRBJ2-7 | TRBD2 | TRBV14 | - | TGTGCCAGCAGCCAAGTGGCGGGAGGGCAGTACTTC | CASSQVAGGQYF
TRBJ2-5 | TRBD2 | TRBV18 | - | TGTGCCAGCTCACCACCGCCGGCTAGCGGGTGGGAGACCCAGTACTTC | CASSPPPASGWETQYF
TRBJ1-5 | TRBD1 | TRBV4-1 | - | TGCGCCAGCAGCCATCGACAGGGTATCGATCAGCCCCAGCATTTT | CASSHRQGIDQPQHF
TRBJ1-1 | - | TRBV4-3 | - | TGCGCCAGCAGCCAAGGAGGGGGGGGAGTCACTGAAGCTTTCTTT | CASSQGGGGVTEAFF
TRBJ2-7 | TRBD2 | TRBV25-1 | few | TGTGCCAGCAGTGGCCGGGGACTAGCGGGATCCTACGAGCAGTACTTC | CASSGRGLAGSYEQYF
TRBJ2-2 | TRBD2 | TRBV6-5 | once | TGTGCCAGCAGTTGGACTAGCGGGGGCACCGGGGAGCTGTTTTTT | CASSWTSGGTGELFF
TRBJ2-5 | - | TRBV12-3/TRBV12-4 | once | TGTGCCAGCAGTTTGTCGGTGACCCAGTACTTC | CASSLSVTQYF
TRBJ1-5 | - | TRBV30 | - | TGTGCCTGCCGAGGGGGGACCGGGCAGCCCCAGCATTTT | CACRGGTGQPQHF
TRBJ1-2 | - | TRBV6-5 | once | TGTGCCAGCAGTACGGGGGCTAACTATGGCTACACCTTC | CASSTGANYGYTF
TRBJ2-5 | - | TRBV7-6 | - | TGTGCCAGCAGCCTCACGGGGCGGGGATGGGAGACCCAGTACTTC | CASSLTGRGWETQYF
TRBJ2-6 | - | TRBV27 | - | TGTGCCAGCAGTTTATCTGGGGCCAACGTCCTGACTTTC | CASSLSGANVLTF
TRBJ2-7 | TRBD1 | TRBV7-3 | - | TGTGCCAGCAGCCCGCGGGACAGGGCCCCCTTTTACGAGCAGTACTTC | CASSPRDRAPFYEQYF
TRBJ2-3 | TRBD2 | TRBV29-1 | - | TGCAGCGCCGGAGGCGGGAGGGCTACAGATACGCAGTATTTT | CSAGGGRATDTQYF
TRBJ1-2 | TRBD1 | TRBV5-1 | - | TGCGCCAGCAGCTTAGACAGGGCCGACTATGGCTACACCTTC | CASSLDRADYGYTF
TRBJ2-1 | - | TRBV10-1 | - | TGCGCCAGCAGTGAAACCCCACAGGGTAACAATGAGCAGTTCTTC | CASSETPQGNNEQFF
TRBJ1-5 | - | TRBV15 | - | TGTGCCACCAGCGTCAGAGGGACCGCAAATCAGCCCCAGCATTTT | CATSVRGTANQPQHF
TRBJ1-1 | TRBD1 | TRBV30 | - | TGTGCCTGGAGTGTGGCAGGGGGCTCATTTCTACTAAGACGAACTGAAGCTTTCTTT | CAWSVAGGSFLLRRTEAFF
TRBJ1-4 | TRBD1 | TRBV19 | - | TGTGCCAGTTCCGGGACAGGGGGTTCGTTTGGCGAAAAACTGTTTTTT | CASSGTGGSFGEKLFF